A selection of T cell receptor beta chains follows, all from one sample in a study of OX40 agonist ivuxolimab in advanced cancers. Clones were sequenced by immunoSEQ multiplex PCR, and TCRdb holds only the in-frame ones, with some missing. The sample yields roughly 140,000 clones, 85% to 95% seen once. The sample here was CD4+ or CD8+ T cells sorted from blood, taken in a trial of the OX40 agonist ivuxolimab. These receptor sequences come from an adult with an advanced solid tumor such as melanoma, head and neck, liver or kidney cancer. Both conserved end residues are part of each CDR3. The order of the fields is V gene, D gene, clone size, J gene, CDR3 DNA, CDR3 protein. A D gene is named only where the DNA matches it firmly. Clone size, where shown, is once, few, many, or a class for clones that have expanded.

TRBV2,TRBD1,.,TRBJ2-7,TGTGCCAGCAGTGTTGACAGGGGTCCCTACGAGCAGTACTTC,CASSVDRGPYEQYF
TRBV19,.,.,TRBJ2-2,TGTGCCAGTAGTAAAAACACCGGGGAGCTGTTTTTT,CASSKNTGELFF
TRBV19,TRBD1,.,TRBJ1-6,TGTGCCAGTACCCGGACAGGGTCTTCACCCCTCCACTTT,CASTRTGSSPLHF
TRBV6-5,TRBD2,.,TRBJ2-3,TGTGCCAGCAGTTACCGAACTAGCGGGGGAGATACGCAGTATTTT,CASSYRTSGGDTQYF
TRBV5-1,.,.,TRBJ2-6,TGCGCCAGCAGCGCGTCAGGGGTGGGGCCCTCTGGGGCCAACGTCCTGACTTTC,CASSASGVGPSGANVLTF
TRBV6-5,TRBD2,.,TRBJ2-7,TGTGCCAGCAGCCACGGCCGGGAGGGCCGCTACGAGCAGTACTTC,CASSHGREGRYEQYF
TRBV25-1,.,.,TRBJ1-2,TGTGCCAGCAGTGAACCAGTCTCGGGTGGCTACACCTTC,CASSEPVSGGYTF
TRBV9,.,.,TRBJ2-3,TGTGCCAGCAGCGTAGAGAGGGAGCAGACAGATACGCAGTATTTT,CASSVEREQTDTQYF
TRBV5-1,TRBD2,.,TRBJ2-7,TGCGCCAGCAAAGCGGGGAGGAGTGGTAACGAGCAGTACTTC,CASKAGRSGNEQYF
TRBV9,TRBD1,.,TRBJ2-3,TGTGCCAGCAGCCCCTTGACAGGGCTGGGCACAGATACGCAGTATTTT,CASSPLTGLGTDTQYF
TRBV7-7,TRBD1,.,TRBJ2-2,TGTGCCAGCAGCGACAGTCCCGGGACAGCAAACACCGGGGAGCTGTTTTTT,CASSDSPGTANTGELFF
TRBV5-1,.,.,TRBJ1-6,TGCGCCAGCAGCTTGGACAGGGTTTATTCACCCCTCCACTTT,CASSLDRVYSPLHF
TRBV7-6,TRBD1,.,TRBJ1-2,TGTGCCAGCAGCTTACTTCGACAGGGTGGCTACACCTTC,CASSLLRQGGYTF
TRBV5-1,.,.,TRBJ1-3,TGCGCCAGCAGCTTGGGACTGATCTCTGGAAACACCATATATTTT,CASSLGLISGNTIYF
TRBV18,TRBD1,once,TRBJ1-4,TGTGCCAGCTCACCCCCCGGGACAGGGAGTGAAAAACTGTTTTTT,CASSPPGTGSEKLFF
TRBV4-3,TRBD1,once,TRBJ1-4,TGCGCCAGCGGCCAAGGGGGCCAGGGGTTCCCACCACAAACTGTTTTT,CASGQGGQGFPPQTVF
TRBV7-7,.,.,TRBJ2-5,TGTGCCAGCAGCTTAGGTCGCGTTAGCGGTGGGGAGACCCAGTACTTC,CASSLGRVSGGETQYF
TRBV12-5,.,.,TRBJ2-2,TGTGCTAGTGCCAGCACCGGGGAGCTGTTTTTT,CASASTGELFF
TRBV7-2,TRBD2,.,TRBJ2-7,TGTGCCAGCAGCCGCGGGGGGGACCTTCGCCACGAGCAGTACTTC,CASSRGGDLRHEQYF
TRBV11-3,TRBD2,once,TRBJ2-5,TGTGCCAGCAGCCCTGGACTAGCGGGGGCTACCCAGTACTTC,CASSPGLAGATQYF
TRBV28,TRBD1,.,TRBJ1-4,TGTGCCAGCAGCCGTAACCGGGACAGACCAACTAATGAAAAACTGTTTTTT,CASSRNRDRPTNEKLFF
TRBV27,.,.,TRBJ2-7,TGTGCCAGCAGTTTAAGGACAGGAGGGGAGCAGTACTTC,CASSLRTGGEQYF
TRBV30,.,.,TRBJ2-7,TGTGCCTGGAGTGGGACAGGGACTAAGGGGGGGGACTACTACGAGCAGTACTTC,CAWSGTGTKGGDYYEQYF
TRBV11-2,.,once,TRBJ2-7,TGTGCCAGCAGCTTAGCCGGGAAAGCCTACGAGCAGTACTTC,CASSLAGKAYEQYF
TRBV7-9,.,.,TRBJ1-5,TGTGCCAGCAGCTTAATGGGGGCTAGCAATCAGCCCCAGCATTTT,CASSLMGASNQPQHF
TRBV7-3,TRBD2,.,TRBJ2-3,TGTGCCACGAGGCTAGCGGGCGGGGTAGATACGCAGTATTTT,CATRLAGGVDTQYF
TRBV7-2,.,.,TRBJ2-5,TGTGCCAGCAGTAATGTAGAGACCCAGTACTTC,CASSNVETQYF
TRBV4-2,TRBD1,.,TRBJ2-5,TGTGCCAGCAGCCCCGAAGGGGGCTGGGAGACCCAGTACTTC,CASSPEGGWETQYF
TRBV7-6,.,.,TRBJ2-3,TGTGCCAGCAGCTTAGAAGGGCGAGGAGATACGCAGTATTTT,CASSLEGRGDTQYF
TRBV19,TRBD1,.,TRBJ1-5,TGTGCCAGTAGTATGATAGGGGGCGATCAGCCCCAGCATTTT,CASSMIGGDQPQHF
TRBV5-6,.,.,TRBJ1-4,TGTGCCAGCAGCTTGACAGGGAGGGGTGAAAAACTGTTTTTT,CASSLTGRGEKLFF
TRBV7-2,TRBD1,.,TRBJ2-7,TGTGCCAGCAGCCGTGACAGGGATACCGCCTACGAGCAGTACTTC,CASSRDRDTAYEQYF
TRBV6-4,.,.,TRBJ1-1,TGTGCCAGCAGTGACTCGAAGGTGAACAGGTGGTGGGACGGGACTGAAGCTTTCTTT,CASSDSKVNRWWDGTEAFF
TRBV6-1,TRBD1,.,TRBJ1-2,TGTGCCAGCAGCGCTAGACAGGGGGATGGCTACACCTTC,CASSARQGDGYTF
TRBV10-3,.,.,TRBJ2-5,TGTGCCTCCCTACCGGGGGACAGTCAAGAGACCCAGTACTTC,CASLPGDSQETQYF
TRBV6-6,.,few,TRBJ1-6,TGTGCCAGCAGGGAACAGGGTTTACCCCTCCACTTT,CASREQGLPLHF
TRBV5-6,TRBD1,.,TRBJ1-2,TGTGCCAGCAGCCTAGGACCAACGGACGGGACAGCTAACTATGGCTACACCTTC,CASSLGPTDGTANYGYTF